The source of this TCR beta chain is a study of blood T cell repertoires in COVID-19. The method was immunoSEQ multiplex PCR; TCRdb's version includes in-frame clones alone and lacks a portion of them. The sample has some 150,000 clones, roughly nine tenths seen once. Germline CDR1 and CDR2: LGHNA and YSLEER. The CDR3 is made up of 15 amino acids. Trimming stripped 1 base from V and 6 bases from J, with 12 bases between. This chain joins TRBV4-3 and TRBJ1-4; perhaps TRBD1 as D (5 bases). The sample comprised peripheral blood. The sequence was collected from a woman aged 70-85 years with acute or convalescent COVID-19. This CDR3 is CASSQARGGDEKLFF. The DNA for the CDR3 is TGCGCCAGCAGCCAAGCGAGGGGCGGGGATGAAAAACTGTTTTTT.